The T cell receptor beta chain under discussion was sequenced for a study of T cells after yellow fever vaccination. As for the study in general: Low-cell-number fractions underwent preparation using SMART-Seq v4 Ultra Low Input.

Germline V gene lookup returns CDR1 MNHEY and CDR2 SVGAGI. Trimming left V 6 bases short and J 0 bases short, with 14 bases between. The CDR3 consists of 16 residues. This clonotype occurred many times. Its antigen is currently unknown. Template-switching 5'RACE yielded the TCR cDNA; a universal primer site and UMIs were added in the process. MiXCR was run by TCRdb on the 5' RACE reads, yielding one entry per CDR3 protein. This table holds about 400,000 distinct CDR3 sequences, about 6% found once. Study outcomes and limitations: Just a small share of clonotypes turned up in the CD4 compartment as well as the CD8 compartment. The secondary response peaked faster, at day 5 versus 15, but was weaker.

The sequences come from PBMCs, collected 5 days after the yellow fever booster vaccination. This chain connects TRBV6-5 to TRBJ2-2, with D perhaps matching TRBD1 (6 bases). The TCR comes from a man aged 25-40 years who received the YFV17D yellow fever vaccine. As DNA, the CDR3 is TGTGCCAGCAGCAGACAGGCGTATTCGAACACCGGGGAGCTGTTTTTT. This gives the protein CASSRQAYSNTGELFF.